These 9 T cell receptor beta chains were all obtained from the same sample, sequenced in a study of shared T cell receptors in the human thymus. The table came from immunoSEQ multiplex PCR; TCRdb's copy has only in-frame clones and leaves some out. The data hold some 700,000 clones, with roughly 90% observed a single time. In addition, the sample was reused for a study of human thymus T cells.

The sequenced sample consisted of thymocytes. The receptors derive from a boy under three years old with a congenital heart defect.

The genes are TRBV21-1 and TRBJ2-7; the table's D call, TRBD1, has no DNA check behind it. TRBV21-1 is shown as a pseudogene. This CDR3 comprises 12 residues. The CDR3 here is CASSGTDYEQYF. The CDR3 DNA reads as TGTGCCAGCAGCGGGACAGACTACGAGCAGTACTTC.

The V call is TRBV2, the J call TRBJ1-4; D is ambiguous. The CDR3 loop spans 19 amino acids. Germline lookup yields CDR1 SNHLY and CDR2 FYNNEI. Trimming took 1 base from V and 0 from J, leaving 18 bases between them. CDR3 residues: CASSEEYLTGFPTNEKLFF. DNA for the CDR3: TGTGCCAGCAGTGAAGAATATTTGACCGGGTTTCCAACTAATGAAAAACTGTTTTTT. The variable domain in full, with the rest retrieved from reference TRBV2 and TRBJ1-4, is EPEVTQTPSHQVTQMGQEVILRCVPISNHLYFYWYRQILGQKVEFLVSFYNNEISEKSEIFDDQFSVERPDGSNFTLKIRSTKLEDSAMYFCASSEEYLTGFPTNEKLFFGSGTQLSVL.

This clone occurred once. This chain uses TRBV6-1 with TRBJ1-4, with D maybe TRBD1 (5 bases). This CDR3 is 15 amino acids long. Germline CDR1 reads MNHNS; CDR2 reads SASEGT. The ends were cut back, 6 bases at V and 4 bases at J, with 15 bases in the middle. CDR3 sequence (DNA): TGTGCCAGCAGCGACGGTGACAGAGGTAATGAAAAACTGTTTTTT. This codes for CASSDGDRGNEKLFF.

This chain links TRBV6-1 with TRBJ2-7; 9 bases are a match to TRBD1. The V gene end was trimmed by 0 bases and the J gene end by 3 bases; junction bases not matched to a gene: 6. Germline V gene lookup returns CDR1 MNHNS and CDR2 SASEGT. This CDR3 spans 16 amino acids. The CDR3 region has the DNA TGTGCCAGCAGTGAAGCGCTGCGACAGGGGGACTACGAGCAGTACTTC. It is translated as CASSEALRQGDYEQYF.

The chain links TRBV27 to TRBJ1-5; 9 bases map to TRBD1. This CDR3 has 17 residues. V trimming: 0 bases; J trimming: 3 bases; junction bases outside the gene matches: 6. Germline V lookup: CDR1 MNHEY, CDR2 SMNVEV (reference sequence). The CDR3 here is CASSLSGTGNFNQPQHF. The CDR3 coding sequence is TGTGCCAGCAGTTTATCCGGGACAGGGAATTTCAATCAGCCCCAGCATTTT.

The chain links TRBV25-1 to TRBJ1-2; 11 bases line up with TRBD1. The CDR3 totals 15 residues. From germline, CDR1 is MGHDK and CDR2 SYGVNS. V shed 4 bases, J shed 7 bases, and the junction held 8 bases outside the gene matches. DNA of the CDR3: TGTGCCAGCAGTGGGGCCGGGACAGGGGGGAGTGGCTACACCTTC. This sequence encodes CASSGAGTGGSGYTF.

The rearrangement joins TRBV4-3 to TRBJ2-7; the D gene is possibly TRBD2 (6 bases). Trimming removed 4 bases at V and 0 bases at J, with 16 bases between. CDR1 is LGHNA and CDR2 is YSLEER in the germline V gene. The CDR3 spans 16 residues. CDR3 in amino acids: CASSPGSRGISYEQYF. The CDR3 region has the DNA TGCGCCAGCAGCCCAGGGTCCCGGGGGATCTCCTACGAGCAGTACTTC.

The gene calls are TRBV6-1 and TRBJ1-3, with a possible D match to TRBD1 (5 bases). Per germline, CDR1 MNHNS and CDR2 SASEGT. Trimming pared 3 bases from V and 0 bases from J, leaving 12 bases between. CDR3 length equals 16 residues. The CDR3: CASSEGEDHSGNTIYF. In nucleotides, the CDR3 is TGTGCCAGCAGTGAGGGGGAGGACCACTCTGGAAACACCATATATTTT.

The rearrangement joins TRBV19 to TRBJ2-5; D uncertain. Germline-derived CDR1 and CDR2 are LNHDA and SQIVND (reference sequence). The length of the CDR3 is 15 residues. The V end lost 3 bases, the J end lost 5 bases, and 16 bases lay between the germline ends. The CDR3 DNA is TGTGCCAGTAGTATGAGGCCAACAAGGAAGGAGACCCAGTACTTC. This translates into CASSMRPTRKETQYF.